This is a list of T cell receptor beta chains from one sample in a study of graft-versus-host responses after intestinal transplantation. Assay: immunoSEQ multiplex PCR; the TCRdb copy retains only in-frame clones and omits some. This table has more than 55,000 clones, about 87% appearing once. The sample was PBMCs, taken 26 days after transplant. These receptors were taken from a human patient who received an intestinal transplant, so some T cells may come from the graft donor. The CDR3 runs from the conserved cysteine through the conserved F or W. D genes are given only for firm matches.

CDR3 length: 15
D gene: TRBD1
V gene: TRBV7-3
CDR3 protein: CASGVIGQGYSPLHF

CDR3 length: 16
D gene: TRBD2
V gene: TRBV4-2
CDR3 protein: CASSQDVSGGVYEQYF

CDR3 length: 14
D gene: .
V gene: TRBV28
CDR3 protein: CASRETFRVSPQHF

CDR3 length: 16
D gene: .
V gene: TRBV5-6
CDR3 protein: CASSLMTGEWGTEAFF

CDR3 length: 15
D gene: .
V gene: TRBV27
CDR3 protein: CASSLGQTYQETQYF

CDR3 length: 15
D gene: TRBD1
V gene: TRBV4-1
CDR3 protein: CASSLSGTEGSEQYF

CDR3 length: 15
D gene: .
V gene: TRBV29-1
CDR3 protein: CSVSPGSMNTGELFF

CDR3 length: 15
D gene: TRBD1
V gene: TRBV28
CDR3 protein: CASRDRQGTNYGYTF

CDR3 length: 15
D gene: TRBD2
V gene: TRBV4-1
CDR3 protein: CASSQSGGAVGELFF

CDR3 length: 19
D gene: .
V gene: TRBV7-2
CDR3 protein: CASSANKGEAYMGNSPLHF

CDR3 length: 14
D gene: .
V gene: TRBV30
CDR3 protein: CAWRPDRGDQPQHF

CDR3 length: 14
D gene: .
V gene: TRBV6-5
CDR3 protein: CASSSTGAFQKLFF

CDR3 length: 15
D gene: TRBD2
V gene: TRBV6-4
CDR3 protein: CASSPGGGPTDTQYF

CDR3 length: 17
D gene: .
V gene: TRBV18
CDR3 protein: CASSPPLGARAGNTIYF

CDR3 length: 13
D gene: .
V gene: TRBV7-2
CDR3 protein: CASSLGGTYGYTF

CDR3 length: 16
D gene: .
V gene: TRBV4-2
CDR3 protein: CASSQVGEGVGETQYF

CDR3 length: 15
D gene: TRBD2
V gene: TRBV7-6
CDR3 protein: CASSLHAGGPNEQFF

CDR3 length: 16
D gene: TRBD1
V gene: TRBV9
CDR3 protein: CASSVGTGRAHNEQFF

CDR3 length: 17
D gene: TRBD1
V gene: TRBV5-1
CDR3 protein: CASSFYRDRVMTDTQYF

CDR3 length: 13
D gene: TRBD1
V gene: TRBV27
CDR3 protein: CASGYRGDTEAFF

CDR3 length: 11
D gene: .
V gene: TRBV29-1
CDR3 protein: CSANIAYEQYF

CDR3 length: 13
D gene: .
V gene: TRBV6-6
CDR3 protein: CASSPPPGETQYF

CDR3 length: 15
D gene: .
V gene: TRBV9
CDR3 protein: CASNKEGLMNTEAFF

CDR3 length: 17
D gene: TRBD1
V gene: TRBV5-4
CDR3 protein: CASSLALWTGPNNEQFF

CDR3 length: 14
D gene: .
V gene: TRBV5-6
CDR3 protein: CASSLKHSNQPQHF

CDR3 length: 14
D gene: .
V gene: TRBV25-1
CDR3 protein: CASRQTGPGEKLFF

CDR3 length: 15
D gene: TRBD2
V gene: TRBV10-3
CDR3 protein: CAIRTFPSGRGEQFF

CDR3 length: 14
D gene: TRBD1
V gene: TRBV11-2
CDR3 protein: CASSLGTGGYIQYF

CDR3 length: 14
D gene: .
V gene: TRBV27
CDR3 protein: CASSLPPGTGELFF

CDR3 length: 17
D gene: .
V gene: TRBV6-1
CDR3 protein: CASSEAELTGGNQPQHF

CDR3 length: 17
D gene: TRBD2
V gene: TRBV16
CDR3 protein: CASSQTPIAGGNNEQFF

CDR3 length: 14
D gene: .
V gene: TRBV7-9
CDR3 protein: CASSLERQNTEAFF

CDR3 length: 15
D gene: TRBD1
V gene: TRBV7-3
CDR3 protein: CASSHPTGERDEQYF

CDR3 length: 16
D gene: TRBD2
V gene: TRBV28
CDR3 protein: CASQGLATDSYNEQFF

CDR3 length: 15
D gene: .
V gene: TRBV27
CDR3 protein: CASSETLHSSYEQYF

CDR3 length: 16
D gene: TRBD1
V gene: TRBV4-1
CDR3 protein: CASSEGTGDRIDTQYF

CDR3 length: 13
D gene: .
V gene: TRBV5-8
CDR3 protein: CASSLVGARSYTF

CDR3 length: 14
D gene: TRBD1
V gene: TRBV19
CDR3 protein: CASSPRTGGGELFF

CDR3 length: 16
D gene: TRBD1
V gene: TRBV30
CDR3 protein: CAWRETGGPYNSPLHF

CDR3 length: 14
D gene: TRBD2
V gene: TRBV30
CDR3 protein: CAAVGEGGTGELFF